This TCR beta chain was identified in a study of control samples from healthy donors and cancer patients. CDR1 is SGHRS and CDR2 is YFSETQ in the germline V gene. CDR3 length: 15 amino acids. The V end was cut by 0 bases, the J end by 6 bases, with 14 bases between. The protocol was immunoSEQ multiplex PCR, while the TCRdb copy is restricted to in-frame clones and leaves out a portion. The sample yields 120,000 or so clones, roughly nine tenths seen once. The chain recombines TRBV5-1 with TRBJ2-3, with D tentatively TRBD2 (5 bases). The specimen sequenced was blood. The TCR was taken from a man between 45 and 60 years old in good health. The CDR3 loop is CASSLASGVGDTQYF. The CDR3 DNA sequence: TGCGCCAGCAGCTTGGCCTCCGGGGTTGGCGATACGCAGTATTTT.